These T cell receptor beta chains were read from a single sample in a study of blood T cells in healthy people across ages. TCRdb called the 5' RACE reads again in MiXCR, with one record for every CDR3 protein. The data show around 790,000 distinct CDR3 sequences, about 42% seen once. Sequenced input: blood. These receptor sequences come from a man aged 55 to 70 in good health. The CDR3 runs from the conserved cysteine through the conserved F or W. D genes are given only for firm matches. For some rows the clone size is stated as once, few or many, or as a class when expanded; others skip it.

>TRBV7-2|.|TRBJ1-2|few
TGTGCCAGCAGCTTATACGGGGATGGCTACACCTTC
CASSLYGDGYTF
>TRBV20-1|TRBD2|TRBJ2-3|once
TGCAGTGCTAGAAGCGCTAGCGGGGAGGTTTCAGATACGCAGTATTTT
CSARSASGEVSDTQYF
>TRBV7-7|.|TRBJ2-1|.
TGTGGAAAGAGAGACTATGAGCAGTTCTTC
CGKRDYEQFF
>TRBV7-2|.|TRBJ2-5|few
TGTGCCAGCACCCCCTTAGCCCGGTACCAAGAGACCCAGTACTTC
CASTPLARYQETQYF
>TRBV4-3|.|TRBJ2-1|.
TGCGCCAGCAGCCAAGAGATGGGGCCTAGCTACAATGAGCAGTTCTTC
CASSQEMGPSYNEQFF
>TRBV5-1|TRBD1|TRBJ2-2|.
TGCGCCAGCAGCGGGGACAGACTACAAGCCGGGGAGCTGTTTTTT
CASSGDRLQAGELFF
>TRBV9|.|TRBJ1-2|.
TGTGCCAGCAGCCCGGACAACTCTAACTATGGCTACACCTTC
CASSPDNSNYGYTF
>TRBV7-2|TRBD1|TRBJ2-3|once
TGTGCCAGCAGCCCGCTCCCTACAGGGGGAGTAGATACGCAGTATTTT
CASSPLPTGGVDTQYF
>TRBV5-1|.|TRBJ1-1|.
TGCGCCAGCAGCTTGGGGGGGAACACTAAAGCTTTCTTT
CASSLGGNTKAFF
>TRBV24-1|.|TRBJ2-7|.
TGTGCCACCGAGGGGCAGGGGAGAACCTACAATGAGCAGTACTTC
CATEGQGRTYNEQYF
>TRBV7-9|.|TRBJ2-3|.
TGTGCCTCGAGGGGGGGCCCTCCAGCGGATACGCAGTATTTT
CASRGGPPADTQYF
>TRBV9|.|TRBJ1-1|few
TGTGCCAGCAGCGAGGGGCCCAGGGACACTGAAGCTTTCTTT
CASSEGPRDTEAFF
>TRBV4-1|TRBD1|TRBJ1-2|.
TGCGCCAGCAGCCGACGACAGGGCGACTATGGCTACACCTTC
CASSRRQGDYGYTF
>TRBV5-5|TRBD1|TRBJ2-7|.
TGTGCCAGCAGCTTGGCCACAGGGGACCCCTACGAGCAGTACTTC
CASSLATGDPYEQYF
>TRBV12-3/TRBV12-4|.|TRBJ1-5|many
TGTGCCAGCAGCCTTTCTGGGGGGAACCAGCCCCAGCATTTT
CASSLSGGNQPQHF
>TRBV14|.|TRBJ2-1|.
TGTGCCAGCACCCTGGGACCGACCGACAATGAGCAGTTCTTC
CASTLGPTDNEQFF
>TRBV6-2/TRBV6-3|.|TRBJ2-1|.
TGTGCCAGCAGTTACTCGGAAGTCTCCTACAATGAGCAGTTCTTC
CASSYSEVSYNEQFF
>TRBV30|.|TRBJ2-2|few
TGTGCCTGGAGTAAAGGTTACACCGGGGAGCTGTTTTTT
CAWSKGYTGELFF
>TRBV6-2/TRBV6-3|.|TRBJ2-7|few
TGTGCCAGCAATCTAGGCGGGACAGCTTCCTACGAGCAGTACTTC
CASNLGGTASYEQYF
>TRBV7-2|TRBD1|TRBJ2-7|few
TGTGCCAGCAGCCCCATCTGGGACAGTAAGTACTACGAGCAGTACTTC
CASSPIWDSKYYEQYF
>TRBV6-1|.|TRBJ2-1|few
TGTGCCAGCGCAAGGGGGGGGTCCGGCAATGAGCAGTTCTTC
CASARGGSGNEQFF
>TRBV7-6|TRBD1|TRBJ2-7|.
TGTGCCAGCAGCTCCGGATTCCCCGGGACAGGGCCATCCGAGCAGTACTTC
CASSSGFPGTGPSEQYF
>TRBV6-2/TRBV6-3|.|TRBJ2-3|few
TGTGCCAGCAGTTACTTGGTAGATACGCAGTATTTT
CASSYLVDTQYF
>TRBV4-3|.|TRBJ1-6|few
TGCGCCAGCAGCCAAGATTGGGGAGTAGTCGGTTCACCCCTCCACTTT
CASSQDWGVVGSPLHF
>TRBV10-3|TRBD2|TRBJ2-3|many
TGTGCCATCAGTGAGTCCCTAGCGGGGGTCACAGATACGCAGTATTTT
CAISESLAGVTDTQYF
>TRBV18|TRBD1|TRBJ2-3|.
TGTGCCAGCTCACCAATAACAGGGGGCGCGACAGATACGCAGTATTTT
CASSPITGGATDTQYF
>TRBV12-3/TRBV12-4|.|TRBJ2-3|.
TGTGCCAGCAGTTTTGGGGGGACGTCGGGGCCGCCGACGGAGACGCAGTATTTT
CASSFGGTSGPPTETQYF
>TRBV6-2/TRBV6-3|.|TRBJ1-5|.
TGTGCCAGCAGTTACGCGGCGGGCAATCAGCCCCAGCATTTT
CASSYAAGNQPQHF
>TRBV28|TRBD1|TRBJ2-7|.
TGTGCCAGCAGCAAATTTGCAGGGACAGGGACATCCTACGAGCAGTACTTC
CASSKFAGTGTSYEQYF
>TRBV6-5|TRBD2|TRBJ2-3|.
TGTGCCAGCAGTCGCTTTAGCGGGGACGCAGATACGCAGTATTTT
CASSRFSGDADTQYF
>TRBV7-2|TRBD2|TRBJ2-1|.
TGTGCCAGCAGCGTACTAGCGGGGGATATCTACAATGAGCAGTTCTTC
CASSVLAGDIYNEQFF
>TRBV12-5|.|TRBJ2-1|.
TGTGCTAGTGGTGTGGAAGGTCAGGCTGAGCAGTTCTTC
CASGVEGQAEQFF
>TRBV25-1|TRBD1|TRBJ2-5|many
TGTGCCAGCAGTGACAGGGGGCGAGAGACCCAGTACTTC
CASSDRGRETQYF
>TRBV7-2|.|TRBJ2-7|few
TGTGCCAGCAGCACCTTACGGCTCTACGAGCAGTACTTC
CASSTLRLYEQYF
>TRBV7-9|.|TRBJ2-3|few
TGTGCCAGCAGCCCAGGGGCTAGCACAGATACGCAGTATTTT
CASSPGASTDTQYF
>TRBV7-2|TRBD2|TRBJ2-3|.
TGTGCCAGCAGCTTGAAAGCGGGGGGGGCAGATACGCAGAATTTT
CASSLKAGGADTQNF
>TRBV24-1|.|TRBJ2-1|few
TGTGCCACCAGTGATTGGAATGAGCAGTTCTTC
CATSDWNEQFF
>TRBV24-1|.|TRBJ2-3|.
TGTGCCACCAGTGACCCGGGGCATTCAGATACGCAGTATTTT
CATSDPGHSDTQYF
>TRBV6-1|.|TRBJ1-5|.
TGTGCCAGCAGTGAAAGGGGCAGGGACAATCAGCCCCAGCATTTT
CASSERGRDNQPQHF
>TRBV7-6|.|TRBJ2-2|.
TGTGCCAGCAGCTTACAGGCTAGCGTGGACACCGGGGAGCTGTTTTTT
CASSLQASVDTGELFF
>TRBV4-3|.|TRBJ2-1|.
TGCGCCAGCAGCCAAGAAGGACCGGGTGAGCAGTTCTTC
CASSQEGPGEQFF
>TRBV24-1|TRBD1|TRBJ2-2|few
TGTGCCACCAGCCTCCACAGGGGAACGGGGACCGGGGAGCTGTTTTTT
CATSLHRGTGTGELFF
>TRBV5-1|.|TRBJ2-7|few
TGCGCCAGCAGCTTGGGTTGGGGAGACCCCTACGAGCAGTACTTC
CASSLGWGDPYEQYF
>TRBV20-1|.|TRBJ2-5|few
TGCAGCGCTTGGGACCCGGAGGGGGAGACCCAGTACTTC
CSAWDPEGETQYF
>TRBV13|.|TRBJ2-5|.
TGTACCAGCAGCTTCAAACAGCCCGAAGAGACCCAGTACTTC
CTSSFKQPEETQYF